The 4 T cell receptor beta chains below all came from one sample that was sequenced in a study of CD8+CD57+ T cells in acquired aplastic anemia. TCR beta VDJ and CDR3 profiling used genomic DNA as template. TCRdb processed the reads anew with MiXCR; each CDR3 protein has one entry. The data show some 150,000 distinct CDR3 sequences, 40% to 45% seen once. Specimen: sorted CD4+, CD8+, or CD8+CD57+ T cells (not recorded which) from PBMCs. The receptors stem from a human donor in good health, serving as a control.

The V and J genes are TRBV29-1 and TRBJ2-1; D possibly corresponds to TRBD2 (5 bases). The CDR3 is 13 residues long. Germline CDR1 is SQVTM and CDR2 is ANQGSEA. Trimming cost V 6 bases and J 0 bases, with 9 bases left between them. CDR3 nucleotide sequence: TGCAGCGTGGACTCGAGCTCCTACAATGAGCAGTTCTTC. It yields the protein CSVDSSSYNEQFF.

This clonotype was observed many times. J is TRBJ1-2 and V is TRBV28; the match to TRBD1 covers 11 bases. In germline, CDR1 is MDHEN, CDR2 SYDVKM. Unmatched junction bases numbered 8, after V lost 8 bases and J lost 9 bases. CDR3 size: 13 residues. The CDR3 DNA follows: TGTGCCAGCCGTCTTGGGACAGGGGGGAGCTACACCTTC. It codes for CASRLGTGGSYTF.

The rearrangement joins TRBV6-1 to TRBJ1-5; possible D gene TRBD1, 6 bases. The CDR3 totals 15 residues. Germline CDR1 and CDR2: MNHNS and SASEGT. V dropped 6 bases and J dropped 4 bases, with 16 bases sitting between them. CDR3 sequence (DNA): TGTGCCAGCAGAGAGCCGAAGGGGGGGAATCAGCCCCAGCATTTT. This encodes CASREPKGGNQPQHF.

The chain is built from TRBV7-2 and TRBJ1-2; 10 bases fit TRBD1. The germline CDR1 and CDR2 sequences are SGHTA and FQGNSA. V dropped 5 bases and J dropped 6; count of bases not matched to a gene: 9. This CDR3 contains 15 residues. CDR3 bases: TGTGCCAGCAGCGTGGACAGGGGGATGAATCATGGCTACACCTTC. Translated, it gives CASSVDRGMNHGYTF.